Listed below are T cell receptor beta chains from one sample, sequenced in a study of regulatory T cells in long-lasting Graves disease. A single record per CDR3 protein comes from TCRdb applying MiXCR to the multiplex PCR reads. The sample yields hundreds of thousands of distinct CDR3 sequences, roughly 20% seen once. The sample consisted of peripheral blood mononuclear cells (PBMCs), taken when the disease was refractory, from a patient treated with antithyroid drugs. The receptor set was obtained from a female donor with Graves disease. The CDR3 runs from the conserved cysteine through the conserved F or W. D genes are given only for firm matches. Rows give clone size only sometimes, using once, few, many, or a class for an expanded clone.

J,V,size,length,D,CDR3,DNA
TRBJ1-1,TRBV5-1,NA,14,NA,CASSLVPGTTEAFF,TGCGCCAGCAGCTTGGTCCCAGGGACAACTGAAGCTTTCTTT
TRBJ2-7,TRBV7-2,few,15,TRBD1,CASRATRDRVYEQYF,TGTGCCAGCAGGGCAACCCGGGACAGGGTCTACGAGCAGTACTTC
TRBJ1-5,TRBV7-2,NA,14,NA,CASTDPGSNQPQHF,TGTGCCAGCACCGACCCGGGGAGCAATCAGCCCCAGCATTTT
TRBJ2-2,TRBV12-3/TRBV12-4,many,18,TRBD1,CASSRWTGPNVNTGELFF,TGTGCCAGCAGCAGATGGACAGGGCCGAATGTTAACACCGGGGAGCTGTTTTTT
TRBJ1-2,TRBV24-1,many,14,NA,CATSEGDRNYGYTF,TGTGCCACCAGTGAGGGCGACAGGAACTATGGCTACACCTTC
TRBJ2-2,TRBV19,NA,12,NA,CASSGDFGELFF,TGTGCCAGTAGCGGAGATTTCGGGGAGCTGTTTTTT
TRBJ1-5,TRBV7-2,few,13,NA,CASSSGPVTPQHF,TGTGCCAGCAGCTCAGGGCCTGTCACCCCCCAGCATTTT
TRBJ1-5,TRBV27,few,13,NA,CASSSLGNQPQHF,TGTGCCAGCAGTTCATTGGGTAATCAGCCCCAGCATTTT
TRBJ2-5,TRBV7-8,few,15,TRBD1,CASSLMGQTKETQYF,TGTGCCAGCAGCTTAATGGGACAGACCAAAGAGACCCAGTACTTC
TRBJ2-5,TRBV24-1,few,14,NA,CATSGAGPQETQYF,TGTGCCACCAGTGGGGCAGGGCCTCAAGAGACCCAGTACTTC
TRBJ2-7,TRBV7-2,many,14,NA,CASSFRLGTYEQYF,TGTGCCAGCAGCTTCCGGTTAGGAACCTACGAGCAGTACTTC
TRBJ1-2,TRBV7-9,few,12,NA,CASSLVGREDTF,TGTGCCAGCAGCTTAGTAGGCCGGGAGGACACCTTC
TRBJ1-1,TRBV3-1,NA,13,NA,CASSIDTYTEAFF,TGTGCCAGCTCAATCGACACTTACACTGAAGCTTTCTTT
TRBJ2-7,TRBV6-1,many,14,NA,CASSRTGGTYEQYF,TGTGCCAGCAGCCGGACAGGAGGGACCTACGAGCAGTACTTC
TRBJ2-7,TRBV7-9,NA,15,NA,CASSLAGDGSYEQYF,TGTGCCAGCAGCTTAGCGGGGGACGGCTCCTACGAGCAGTACTTC
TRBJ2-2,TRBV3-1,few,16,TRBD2,CASSPGGIAGTGELFF,TGTGCCAGCAGTCCGGGGGGGATAGCGGGAACCGGGGAGCTGTTTTTT
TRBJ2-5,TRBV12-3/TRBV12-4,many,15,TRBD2,CASSWRGSGVETQYF,TGTGCCAGCAGTTGGCGGGGCAGCGGGGTAGAGACCCAGTACTTC
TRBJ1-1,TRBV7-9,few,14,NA,CASEGWNGNTEAFF,TGTGCCAGCGAGGGGTGGAATGGTAACACTGAAGCTTTCTTT
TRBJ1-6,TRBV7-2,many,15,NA,CASSAMGGSNSPLHF,TGTGCCAGCAGCGCTATGGGGGGAAGTAATTCACCCCTCCACTTT
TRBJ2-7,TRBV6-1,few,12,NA,CASKKGLGEQYF,TGTGCCAGCAAGAAGGGGCTAGGCGAGCAGTACTTC
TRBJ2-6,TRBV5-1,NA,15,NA,CAGRAPGSGANVLTF,TGCGCCGGCAGGGCCCCAGGCTCTGGGGCCAACGTCCTGACTTTC
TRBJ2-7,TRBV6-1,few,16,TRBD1,CASSRGQGSHLGEQYF,TGTGCCAGCAGCCGTGGACAGGGTTCTCATTTAGGCGAGCAGTACTTC
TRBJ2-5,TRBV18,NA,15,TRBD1,CASSPIRDRSETQYF,TGTGCCAGCTCACCGATCCGGGACAGGTCGGAGACCCAGTACTTC
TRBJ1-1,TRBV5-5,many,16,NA,CASSLKWAGERTEAFF,TGTGCCAGCAGCTTGAAATGGGCAGGGGAGAGGACTGAAGCTTTCTTT
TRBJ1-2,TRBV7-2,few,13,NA,CASSFGINYGYTF,TGTGCCAGCAGCTTTGGGATTAACTATGGCTACACCTTC
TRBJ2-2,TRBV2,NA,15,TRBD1,CASGRQGTNTGELFF,TGTGCCAGCGGACGACAGGGTACTAACACCGGGGAGCTGTTTTTT
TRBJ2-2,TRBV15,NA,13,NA,CATTGTTTGELCF,TGTGCCACCACCGGGACAACCACCGGGGAGCTGTGTTTT
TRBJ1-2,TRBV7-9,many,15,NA,CASSSRQTEDYGYTF,TGTGCCAGCAGCTCTAGACAGACGGAGGACTATGGCTACACCTTC
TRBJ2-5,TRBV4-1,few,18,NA,CASSQERRDSSPRETQYF,TGCGCCAGCAGCCAAGAACGGCGGGACAGCAGCCCTAGGGAGACCCAGTACTTC
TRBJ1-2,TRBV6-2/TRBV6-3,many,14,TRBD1,CASSPDTGVSGYTF,TGTGCCAGCAGCCCCGATACAGGGGTCTCCGGCTACACCTTC
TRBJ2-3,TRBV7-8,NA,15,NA,CASSPGAGRTDTQYF,TGTGCCAGCAGCCCTGGGGCAGGGCGCACAGATACGCAGTATTTT
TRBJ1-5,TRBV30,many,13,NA,CAWGASRDQPQHF,TGTGCCTGGGGGGCATCCCGAGATCAGCCCCAGCATTTT
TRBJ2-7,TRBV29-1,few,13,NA,CSVPGTNPYEQYF,TGCAGCGTTCCCGGGACCAACCCATACGAGCAGTACTTC
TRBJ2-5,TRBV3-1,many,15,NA,CASSQAEWGRETQYF,TGTGCCAGCAGCCAAGCTGAGTGGGGGCGGGAGACCCAGTACTTC
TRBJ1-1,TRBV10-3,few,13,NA,CAISEVANTEAFF,TGTGCCATCAGTGAGGTAGCGAACACTGAAGCTTTCTTT
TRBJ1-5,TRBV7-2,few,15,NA,CASSLDSRVNQPQHF,TGTGCCAGCAGCTTAGACTCCCGGGTTAATCAGCCCCAGCATTTT
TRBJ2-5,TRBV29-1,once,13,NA,CSVVGGQSETQYF,TGCAGCGTTGTCGGAGGACAGTCGGAGACCCAGTACTTC
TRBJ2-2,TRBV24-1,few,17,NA,CATSDWGQEVNTGELFF,TGTGCCACCAGTGATTGGGGGCAGGAGGTTAACACCGGGGAGCTGTTTTTT
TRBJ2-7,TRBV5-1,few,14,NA,CASSWGTSDLEQYF,TGCGCCAGCAGCTGGGGAACTTCCGACCTCGAGCAGTACTTC
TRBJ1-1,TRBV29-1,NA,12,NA,CSVTPPGPEAFF,TGCAGCGTAACACCCCCGGGCCCTGAAGCTTTCTTT
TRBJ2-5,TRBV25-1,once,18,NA,CVSSEGVLGRGDRGTQHF,TGTGTCAGCAGTGAAGGGGTACTGGGTAGGGGCGACCGTGGGACCCAGCACTTC
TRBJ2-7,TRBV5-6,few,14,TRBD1,CASSHRQGSYEQYF,TGTGCCAGCAGCCACCGACAGGGCTCCTACGAGCAGTACTTC
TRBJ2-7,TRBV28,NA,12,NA,CASSYGRYEQYF,TGTGCCAGCAGTTATGGGAGGTACGAGCAGTACTTC
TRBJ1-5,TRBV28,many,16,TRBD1,CATTGQGLGNNQPQHF,TGTGCCACCACGGGACAGGGTCTTGGTAATAATCAGCCCCAGCATTTT
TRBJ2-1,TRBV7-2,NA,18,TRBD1,CASSPSNGIRTGNNEQFF,TGTGCCAGCAGCCCCTCAAATGGTATCCGGACAGGGAACAATGAGCAGTTCTTC
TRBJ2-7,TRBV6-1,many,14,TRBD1,CASIGDRGSHEQYF,TGTGCCAGCATAGGGGACAGGGGTTCCCACGAGCAGTACTTC
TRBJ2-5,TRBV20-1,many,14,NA,CSASGTQTQETQYF,TGCAGTGCTAGTGGGACACAAACACAAGAGACCCAGTACTTC
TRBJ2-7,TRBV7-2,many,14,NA,CASSLGRQSYEQYF,TGTGCCAGCAGCTTAGGGCGTCAATCCTACGAGCAGTACTTC
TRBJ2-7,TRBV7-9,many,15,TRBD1,CASSRGQGSSYEQYF,TGTGCCAGCAGCCGCGGACAGGGGAGCTCCTACGAGCAGTACTTC
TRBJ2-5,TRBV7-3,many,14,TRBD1,CASSLGQGLETQYF,TGTGCCAGCAGCTTAGGACAGGGTCTGGAGACCCAGTACTTC
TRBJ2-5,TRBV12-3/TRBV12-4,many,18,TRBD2,CASSFRSPAGTSRDLGYF,TGTGCCAGCAGTTTTCGTAGCCCCGCCGGGACTAGTAGAGACCTGGGGTACTTC